These 19 T cell receptor beta chains share one sample of origin, sequenced in a study of regulatory T cells in long-lasting Graves disease. Both iRepertoire HTBI primers and Arm-PCR of CDR3 regions were used to build the TCR beta libraries. A single record per CDR3 protein comes from TCRdb applying MiXCR to the multiplex PCR reads. The repertoire has about 610,000 distinct CDR3 sequences, roughly 16% of them found once; the top ten carry around 12%. The time point here: newly diagnosed GD, antithyroid drugs for less than 3 months. There was RNA extracted from PBMCs, and the TCR library was made from it. In addition, the sample was reused for a study of T cells in Graves' hyperthyroidism and ophthalmopathy.

The material was peripheral blood mononuclear cells (PBMCs), obtained at new diagnosis, from a patient treated with antithyroid drugs. The receptors were gathered from a man aged 18 to 30 with Graves disease.

This clonotype came up a few times. The chain couples TRBV30 to TRBJ2-1, with no clear D. The CDR3 is 14 residues long. Trimming left V 5 bases short and J 0 bases short, with 11 bases between. Looked up from germline, CDR1 is GTSNPN and CDR2 is SVGIG (reference sequence). Written as DNA, the CDR3 is TGTGCCTGGGTAAGAGTTAGCTCCTACAATGAGCAGTTCTTC. This gives the protein CAWVRVSSYNEQFF.

This clonotype was seen more than once but under ten times. V and J are TRBV11-3 and TRBJ2-7; D gene unclear. The CDR3 has 14 residues. Germline CDR1 is SGHNT and CDR2 is YENEEA. Trimming pared 1 base from V and 3 bases from J, leaving 10 bases between. This CDR3 is CASSLVGLIYEQYF. CDR3 DNA sequence: TGTGCCAGCAGCTTAGTAGGCCTAATCTACGAGCAGTACTTC.

Ten or more counts support this clonotype. The rearrangement joins TRBV5-1 to TRBJ1-1; D unclear. V lost 4 bases to trimming and J lost 5 bases, with 18 bases between them. Germline CDR1 reads SGHRS; CDR2 reads YFSETQ. The length of the CDR3 is 15 residues. The CDR3 DNA follows: TGCGCCAGCAGCGTGGGAACGTGGGGAGGAACTGAAGCTTTCTTT. It specifies CASSVGTWGGTEAFF.

The chain has TRBV5-4 and TRBJ2-2, with 8 bases lining up with TRBD1. The V gene's germline CDR1 is SGHNT and CDR2 YYREEE (reference sequence). After removal of 9 bases from V and 2 bases from J, the junction contained 6 bases not matched to a gene. CDR3 length: 14 residues. CDR3 protein: CAIPGTGNTGELFF. Here the CDR3 DNA reads TGTGCCATCCCAGGGACAGGCAACACCGGGGAGCTGTTTTTT.

The V and J genes are TRBV18 and TRBJ2-7, with 10 bases fitting TRBD2. CDR1 KGHSH and CDR2 LQKENI come from the germline V gene. CDR3 length: 18 amino acids. V shed 3 bases, J shed 4 bases, and the junction held 15 bases outside the gene matches. The CDR3 DNA reads TGTGCCAGCTCACCCGGGGCTAGCGGGAGAGAAGTAGGATACGAGCAGTACTTC. Translating gives CASSPGASGREVGYEQYF.

This clonotype occurred many times. V is TRBV7-9 and J is TRBJ1-1; D remains ambiguous. Germline CDR1 is SEHNR and CDR2 is FQNEAQ (reference sequence). V lost 0 bases, J lost 5 bases, and 13 bases lay in between. The CDR3 has 15 amino acids. CDR3 residues: CASSLAEGLRTEAFF. In nucleotides, the CDR3 is TGTGCCAGCAGCTTAGCGGAGGGTCTCCGAACTGAAGCTTTCTTT.

This clonotype was counted between two and nine times. The conserved phenylalanine or tryptophan normally closing the CDR3 is absent here, so this likely arose from a read error. This chain uses TRBV12-3 or TRBV12-4 with TRBJ2-7; D may be TRBD2 (6 bases). The CDR3 runs to 23 residues. The V gene lost 6 bases and the J gene lost 2 bases, with 41 bases spanning the gap. This CDR3 reads CASRLSNGGKRNHITSRAYEQYS. In DNA, the CDR3 is TGTGCCAGCAGACTCTCAAATGGGGGGAAACGAAACCACATTACCTCGAGGGCCTACGAGCAGTACTCC.

This clonotype showed up many times. In DNA form, the CDR3 reads TGCAGTGCTAGTGGGACTAGCGGGAGAATTAACAATGAGCAGTTCTTC. As protein: CSASGTSGRINNEQFF. The rearrangement uses TRBV20-1 and TRBJ2-1; 14 nucleotides align to TRBD2. This CDR3 is 16 amino acids long. Germline V gives CDR1 DFQATT, CDR2 SNEGSKA (reference sequence). V lost 3 bases and J lost 5; bases outside the gene matches: 6.

In regard to this clonotype: A read error may explain this, as a much larger clone is one base away. J is TRBJ2-1 and V is TRBV2, with a tentative D call TRBD2 (5 bases). V was cut by 6 bases and J by 5 bases, with 20 bases left in between. The CDR3 loop spans 16 amino acids. Germline V CDR1 and CDR2: SNHLY, FYNNEI. CDR3 protein: CASRNPPGKGHNEQFF. The CDR3 DNA is TGTGCCAGCAGGAACCCCCCCGGGAAAGGTCACAATGAGCAGTTCTTC.

The sample holds many counts of this clonotype. Compared with germline, one end of the junction differs, possibly owing to a read error. V gene TRBV5-1 combines with J gene TRBJ1-2; 9 bases are a match to TRBD1. The CDR3 contains 15 residues. CDR1 and CDR2 (germline): SGHRS, YFSETQ. The CDR3 DNA reads TGTGCCAGCAGTCCAAGGACAGGGGCAAACTATGGCTACACCTTC. Translated, it gives CASSPRTGANYGYTF.

This clonotype was detected only once. V usage is TRBV2 and J usage is TRBJ1-1; tentative D call: TRBD1 (6 bases). The CDR3 has 17 residues. V was trimmed by 6 bases and J by 3 bases, leaving 23 bases between them. In germline, CDR1 is SNHLY, CDR2 FYNNEI. CDR3 amino acids: CASSVKPVRGLDTEAFF. The CDR3 coding sequence is TGTGCCAGCAGCGTTAAGCCCGTCCGGGGGCTGGACACTGAAGCTTTCTTT. Drawing the rest from reference TRBV2 and TRBJ1-1, the complete variable domain is EPEVTQTPSHQVTQMGQEVILRCVPISNHLYFYWYRQILGQKVEFLVSFYNNEISEKSEIFDDQFSVERPDGSNFTLKIRSTKLEDSAMYFCASSVKPVRGLDTEAFFGQGTRLTVV.

The DNA of the CDR3 is TGTGCCACCAGTGATCTAGCGGGAGGGCCGTCAGATACGCAGTATTTT. Translation gives CATSDLAGGPSDTQYF. This chain connects TRBV24-1 to TRBJ2-3, with 12 bases identical to TRBD2. Per the germline V gene, CDR1 is KGHDR and CDR2 is SFDVKD. J was trimmed by 4 bases and V by 3 bases; bases with no gene match: 4. The CDR3 loop spans 16 amino acids.

The rearrangement joins TRBV29-1 to TRBJ1-2; 7 nucleotides match TRBD1. CDR1 and CDR2 from the germline V gene are SQVTM and ANQGSEA. The junction had 14 bases not matched to a gene; V was cut back by 7 bases and J by 3 bases. The CDR3 totals 15 residues. The CDR3 spells CSGTSRKGQHYGYTF. The CDR3 bases are TGCAGCGGCACGTCAAGGAAGGGACAGCACTATGGCTACACCTTC.

This clonotype has only one observation. This chain uses TRBV9 with TRBJ2-3; no reliable D call. Germline assignment: CDR1 SGDLS and CDR2 YYNGEE. V gave up 4 bases and J gave up 9 bases, with 12 bases separating them. This CDR3 has 12 residues. CDR3 bases: TGTGCCAGCAGCTCCCCCGGTGTCACGCAGTATTTT. Translation gives CASSSPGVTQYF.

In its sample, this clonotype was seen a few times. The chain links TRBV3-1 to TRBJ2-7; 8 bases are a match to TRBD2. Trimming at V came to 2 bases and at J to 7 bases, leaving 4 bases not matched to a gene. The CDR3 runs 13 residues. CDR1 and CDR2 (germline): LGHDT, YNNKEL (reference sequence). CDR3: CASSQLLAGEQYF. CDR3 in DNA: TGTGCCAGCAGCCAATTGCTAGCGGGTGAGCAGTACTTC.

This clonotype was picked up many times. This chain connects TRBV20-1 to TRBJ2-7; no clear D gene. The germline V and J ends were trimmed by 1 base and 12 bases, with 16 bases remaining between them. The CDR3 contains 12 residues. Germline lookup yields CDR1 DFQATT and CDR2 SNEGSKA (reference sequence). The CDR3 DNA is TGCAGTGCTAGAGTCCAGGAGCCCCTAATGTACTTC. Translating gives CSARVQEPLMYF.

This clonotype was counted between two and nine times. The rearrangement joins TRBV20-1 to TRBJ2-3; maybe TRBD2 (5 bases). Trimming took off 0 bases at V and 1 base at J, with 11 bases between the two ends. The germline V gene has CDR1 DFQATT and CDR2 SNEGSKA (reference sequence). The CDR3 sequence is 15 residues long. The DNA of the CDR3 is TGCAGTGCTAGAGATTTAGCGAGGGGCACAGATACGCAGTATTTT. Translation: CSARDLARGTDTQYF.

The chain links TRBV12-3 or TRBV12-4 to TRBJ2-4; no firm D call. V lost 2 bases, J lost 8 bases, and 10 bases lay in between. The CDR3 sequence is 13 residues long. The CDR3 DNA reads TGTGCCAGCAGTTTAAGTGGCTTAGACATTCAGTACTTC. Its translation: CASSLSGLDIQYF.

This chain connects TRBV9 to TRBJ2-1, with 10 bases identical to TRBD2. The CDR3 covers 15 residues. The V and J ends lost 5 bases and 10 bases, in that order; junction bases with no gene match: 12. The germline gives CDR1 SGDLS, CDR2 YYNGEE. Here the CDR3 reads CASSPSGRALGEQFF. DNA for the CDR3: TGTGCCAGCAGTCCAAGCGGGAGGGCGTTGGGGGAGCAGTTCTTC.